This T cell receptor beta chain comes out of a study of T cell changes during pregnancy in multiple sclerosis. V gave up 7 bases and J gave up 3 bases; unmatched junction bases: 5. The CDR3 extends over 14 amino acids. Per germline, CDR1 SGHRS and CDR2 YFSETQ. The protocol was immunoSEQ multiplex PCR, while the TCRdb copy is restricted to in-frame clones and leaves out a portion. The sample includes about 29,000 clones, around 90% of them seen just once. The receptor comes from a female donor with multiple sclerosis, enrolled in a pregnancy study. The sequences come from CD8+ T cells from peripheral blood mononuclear cells, collected before pregnancy. The chain employs TRBV5-1 and TRBJ2-2, with TRBD1 matching over 8 bases. The CDR3 is CASSDRGYTGELFF. CDR3 in DNA: TGCGCCAGCTCCGACAGGGGTTACACCGGGGAGCTGTTTTTT.